Each of the 8 T cell receptor beta chains below was sequenced from the same sample in a study of OX40 agonist ivuxolimab in advanced cancers. Produced via immunoSEQ multiplex PCR; TCRdb's table is partial and in-frame only. Among 25,000 to 35,000 clones listed, 91% were seen once. Sample: CD4+ or CD8+ T cells sorted from blood, taken in a trial of the OX40 agonist ivuxolimab. All receptors come from an adult with an advanced solid tumor such as melanoma, head and neck, liver or kidney cancer.

V gene TRBV6-1 combines with J gene TRBJ1-2; D is ambiguous. CDR1 and CDR2 from the germline V gene are MNHNS and SASEGT. The CDR3 runs 11 residues. Trimming took 10 bases from V and 5 from J, leaving 11 bases between them. DNA for the CDR3: TGTGCCATCTGGGTTGGGTATGGCTACACCTTC. Translating it yields CAIWVGYGYTF.

The CDR3 loop reads CASSATGEQYF. The CDR3, as DNA: TGTGCCAGCAGTGCCACAGGAGAGCAGTACTTC. This chain uses TRBV6-1 with TRBJ2-7, with TRBD1 as a possible D gene (5 bases). Deletions cut 4 bases from V and 7 bases from J, with 8 bases between. Germline V lookup: CDR1 MNHNS, CDR2 SASEGT. This CDR3 contains 11 residues.

The rearrangement uses TRBV25-1 and TRBJ2-1; TRBD1 matches 9 bases. With 5 bases clipped from V and 3 bases from J, the junction kept 8 bases outside the gene matches. Germline V gives CDR1 MGHDK, CDR2 SYGVNS. This CDR3 region has 16 residues. The CDR3 spells CASSSTGTGYYNEQFF. CDR3 in DNA: TGTGCCAGCAGTTCCACCGGGACAGGGTACTACAATGAGCAGTTCTTC.

V gene TRBV7-6 combines with J gene TRBJ2-3; no clear D. The V end lost 5 bases, the J end lost 5 bases, and 8 bases lay between the germline ends. Germline V CDR1 and CDR2: SGHVS, FNYEAQ. The CDR3 loop spans 12 amino acids. The CDR3 region is CASSPHEDTQYF. In nucleotides, the CDR3 is TGTGCCAGCAGCCCCCATGAAGATACGCAGTATTTT.

This clone was observed a single time. This rearrangement joins TRBV4-1 to TRBJ2-7, with D tentatively TRBD1 (6 bases). Germline V gives CDR1 MGHRA, CDR2 YSYEKL. The V end lost 0 bases, the J end lost 3 bases, and 18 bases lay between the germline ends. This CDR3 has 17 amino acids. The CDR3 coding sequence is TGCGCCAGCAGCCAAGATATCTCAGGGACAACTTACTACGAGCAGTACTTC. This sequence encodes CASSQDISGTTYYEQYF.

This clone was seen a single time. The chain joins TRBV9 to TRBJ2-3; possibly TRBD1 or TRBD2 for D (5 bases each). Germline-derived CDR1 and CDR2 are SGDLS and YYNGEE. V was pared by 3 bases and J by 2 bases, with 13 bases between. The CDR3 extends over 15 amino acids. The CDR3: CASSARGFPTDTQYF. The CDR3 coding sequence is TGTGCCAGCAGCGCCCGGGGCTTCCCCACAGATACGCAGTATTTT.

The gene calls are TRBV7-9 and TRBJ2-2, with unresolved D. Trimming stripped 2 bases from V and 6 bases from J, with 4 bases between. This CDR3 is built from 12 residues. Germline V gene sequence: CDR1 SEHNR, CDR2 FQNEAQ (reference sequence). CDR3 sequence (DNA): TGTGCCAGCAGCTTATTCCCCGGGGAGCTGTTTTTT. Translated: CASSLFPGELFF.

The chain is built from TRBV7-6 and TRBJ2-3; D gene unclear. This CDR3 is built from 16 residues. Deletions cut 1 base from V and 1 base from J, with 12 bases between. Germline V CDR1 and CDR2: SGHVS, FNYEAQ. This CDR3 is CASSLGPWAGTDTQYF. CDR3 DNA sequence: TGTGCCAGCAGCTTAGGCCCTTGGGCGGGCACAGATACGCAGTATTTT.